This T cell receptor beta chain is drawn from a study of vaccination effects on CD4 cells after COVID-19. Under the ViraFEST assay, PBMC were stimulated with viral peptide pools so that antigen-specific CD4+ T cells expanded. Sequencing was performed afterwards. The culture ran for roughly ten days before CD4+ T cells were isolated. At days 3 and 7, half of the medium was exchanged for IL-2 medium. Clones were read by immunoSEQ multiplex PCR, and TCRdb kept only the in-frame ones, dropping some. This sample has tens of thousands of clones; around four fifths occur once, and the top ten carry about 1.7%. Germline V gene lookup returns CDR1 MNHNS and CDR2 SASEGT. V was shortened by 2 bases and J by 9 bases, with 20 bases between the two germline ends. This CDR3 has 15 residues. For this clone: Its antigen remains unknown.

This chain connects TRBV6-1 to TRBJ2-7; the D gene is possibly TRBD1 (6 bases). This clonotype originated in a human donor who received a COVID-19 vaccine. The sequencing here drew on CD4+ T cells from PBMCs cultured with HCoV-229E spike peptides, taken before COVID-19 vaccination. In DNA, the CDR3 is TGTGCCAGCAGTGAAAGACTGCCAGGGGCCCCCGCGCAGTACGTC. Translated: CASSERLPGAPAQYV.